This is a list of T cell receptor beta chains from one sample in a study of graft-versus-host responses after intestinal transplantation. Sequenced by immunoSEQ multiplex PCR; TCRdb stores in-frame clones only, minus some. This sample has more than 30,000 clones, with roughly 90% found just once. This specimen consisted of ileum tissue, obtained around seven months after intestinal transplant. All receptors derive from a human patient who received an intestinal transplant, so some T cells may come from the graft donor. Each CDR3 is given with its conserved first and last residue. The D gene is left open where the match is weak. Part of the rows lack a size; the others show once, few, many or a class for expanded clones.

- | TRBJ2-7 | few | TRBV5-6 | CASSLGTGLSYEQYF | TGTGCCAGCAGCTTGGGTACAGGCCTCTCCTACGAGCAGTACTTC
- | TRBJ2-7 | once | TRBV10-2 | CASSETVDLEQYF | TGCGCCAGCAGTGAGACAGTTGACCTCGAGCAGTACTTC
- | TRBJ2-5 | - | TRBV7-8 | CASSLGGPETQYF | TGTGCCAGCAGCTTAGGCGGGCCGGAGACCCAGTACTTC
- | TRBJ1-3 | - | TRBV4-1 | CASSPRDGTGNTIYF | TGCGCCAGCAGCCCAAGGGACGGAACTGGAAACACCATATATTTT
- | TRBJ2-7 | - | TRBV6-5 | CASSPGRSSYEQYF | TGTGCCAGCTCCCCGGGACGGAGCTCCTACGAGCAGTACTTC
- | TRBJ2-1 | - | TRBV4-1 | CASSQSGGPYNEQFF | TGCGCCAGCAGCCAAAGTGGGGGGCCTTACAATGAGCAGTTCTTC
- | TRBJ2-3 | - | TRBV14 | CASSQDPSYTQYF | TGTGCCAGCAGTCAAGATCCCAGTTATACGCAGTATTTT
TRBD1 | TRBJ2-3 | - | TRBV13 | CASSTGQGPSTDTQYF | TGTGCCAGCAGCACCGGACAGGGCCCTAGCACAGATACGCAGTATTTT
TRBD1 | TRBJ2-7 | few | TRBV27 | CASSFLGQGKDEQYF | TGTGCCAGCAGTTTCCTGGGACAGGGAAAGGACGAGCAGTACTTC
TRBD1 | TRBJ1-3 | - | TRBV29-1 | CSAGVRDSGNTIYF | TGCAGCGCTGGAGTCCGGGACAGTGGAAACACCATATATTTT
- | TRBJ1-5 | - | TRBV2 | CASSEVNQPQHF | TGTGCCAGCAGTGAAGTCAATCAGCCCCAGCATTTT
TRBD1 | TRBJ1-1 | - | TRBV5-1 | CASSGLRTGTEAFF | TGCGCCAGCAGCGGACTTCGGACAGGGACAGAAGCTTTCTTT
- | TRBJ2-5 | - | TRBV7-2 | CASSRQVQETQYF | TGTGCCAGCAGCAGACAGGTACAAGAGACCCAGTACTTC
TRBD2 | TRBJ2-3 | - | TRBV9 | CASSVASGRTDTQYF | TGTGCCAGCAGCGTAGCTAGCGGGAGAACAGATACGCAGTATTTT
TRBD1 | TRBJ1-2 | few | TRBV27 | CASSPGTGGWNGYTF | TGTGCCAGCAGTCCGGGGACAGGGGGCTGGAATGGCTACACCTTC
- | TRBJ1-2 | - | TRBV5-1 | CASSLGGGHPRINYGYTF | TGCGCCAGCAGCTTGGGGGGAGGGCACCCGCGAATTAACTATGGCTACACCTTC
- | TRBJ1-1 | - | TRBV4-1 | CASSQAFEAFF | TGCGCCAGCAGCCAAGCTTTTGAAGCTTTCTTT
- | TRBJ2-3 | - | TRBV5-4 | CASSLTAKDTQYF | TGTGCCAGCAGCTTGACCGCAAAAGATACGCAGTATTTT
- | TRBJ2-3 | - | TRBV2 | CARQMGELIEHSTDTQYF | TGTGCCAGACAAATGGGGGAACTCATCGAGCATAGCACAGATACGCAGTATTTT
- | TRBJ2-7 | - | TRBV5-1 | CASSLAPGRVLYEQYF | TGCGCCAGCAGCTTGGCCCCGGGGCGGGTGTTGTACGAGCAGTACTTC
- | TRBJ1-5 | - | TRBV6-6 | CASTRRREGNQPQHF | TGTGCCAGCACCAGAAGACGGGAAGGCAATCAGCCCCAGCATTTT
TRBD1 | TRBJ2-7 | - | TRBV12-5 | CASGRDRAYEQYF | TGTGCTAGTGGCCGGGACAGGGCCTACGAGCAGTACTTC
- | TRBJ1-1 | - | TRBV2 | CASTRPGEGRTEAFF | TGTGCCAGTACCCGCCCCGGGGAGGGAAGGACTGAAGCTTTCTTT
- | TRBJ2-1 | - | TRBV7-9 | CASSDPVTYNEQFF | TGTGCCAGCAGCGACCCGGTAACCTACAATGAGCAGTTCTTC
- | TRBJ1-1 | - | TRBV2 | CASTQEGLRTEAFF | TGTGCCAGCACCCAAGAAGGGCTCCGCACTGAAGCTTTCTTT
TRBD2 | TRBJ2-5 | - | TRBV10-3 | CAISESLAGRGETQYF | TGTGCCATCAGTGAATCCCTAGCGGGCAGAGGGGAGACCCAGTACTTC